The 29 T cell receptor beta chains below come from one sample, sequenced in a study of blood T cell repertoires in COVID-19. Repertoires were generated with immunoSEQ multiplex PCR, while TCRdb's copy carries only in-frame clones and drops some. There are about 180,000 clones in the sample; approximately 80% occur only once, and around an eighth lies in the top ten. Input material: PBMCs or T cells enriched from blood (not recorded which). Every receptor here comes from a man in his fifties or sixties who had been exposed to COVID-19.

This clone has a handful of counts. The CDR3 is CASSSGQAGSYNEQFF. The CDR3 bases are TGTGCCAGCAGCTCGGGACAGGCCGGCTCCTACAATGAGCAGTTCTTC. The chain links TRBV7-6 to TRBJ2-1, with 8 bases lining up with TRBD1. The germline V gene has CDR1 SGHVS and CDR2 FNYEAQ. Trimming removed 4 bases from V and 0 bases from J; junction bases left unmatched: 5. CDR3 size: 16 residues. Using reference TRBV7-6 and TRBJ2-1 for the parts outside the CDR3, the full variable domain is GAGVSQSPRYKVTKRGQDVALRCDPISGHVSLYWYRQALGQGPEFLTYFNYEAQQDKSGLPNDRFSAERPEGSISTLTIQRTEQRDSAMYRCASSSGQAGSYNEQFFGPGTRLTVL.

V and J are TRBV6-5 and TRBJ1-5; D is perhaps TRBD1 (6 bases). The CDR3 has 15 amino acids. Deletions cut 7 bases from V and 1 base from J, with 14 bases between. Germline values: CDR1 MNHEY, CDR2 SVGAGI. In DNA form, the CDR3 reads TGTGCCAGCATCATGGGGGGGCGAAGCAATCAGCCCCAGCATTTT. This encodes CASIMGGRSNQPQHF.

This clone qualifies as large. The genes are TRBV10-1 and TRBJ2-2, with 8 bases that match TRBD2. The CDR3 spans 17 residues. Germline V gene lookup returns CDR1 WNHNN and CDR2 SYGVQD (reference sequence). The J segment lost 6 bases and the V segment lost 8 bases, leaving 17 bases of the junction unmatched. CDR3 sequence (DNA): TGCGCCAGCCTGGGGCGAGACGGGACTAGATGTTCCGGGGAGCTGTTTTTT. Its translation is CASLGRDGTRCSGELFF.

The V gene is TRBV7-2, the J gene TRBJ2-5, with a possible D match to TRBD2 (5 bases). V shed 1 base and J shed 3 bases, with 12 bases lying between them. CDR1 is SGHTA, CDR2 FQGNSA, per germline. The CDR3 contains 15 residues. The CDR3 DNA reads TGTGCCAGCAGCTTAGAGGCGGGTCGGGAAGAGACCCAGTACTTC. It codes for CASSLEAGREETQYF.

The genes are TRBV30 and TRBJ1-5; D ambiguous. The CDR3 has 12 residues. Germline CDR1 GTSNPN, CDR2 SVGIG (reference sequence). V was pared by 1 base and J by 4 bases, with 5 bases between. The CDR3 region has the DNA TGTGCCTGGAGTGGACTAAATCAGCCCCAGCATTTT. It specifies CAWSGLNQPQHF.

The rearrangement links TRBV7-6 to TRBJ2-1; 7 bases line up with TRBD1. This CDR3 spans 13 amino acids. V was pared by 1 base and J by 9 bases, with 3 bases of the junction left unmatched. Looked up from germline, CDR1 is SGHVS and CDR2 is FNYEAQ. CDR3 bases: TGTGCCAGCAGCTTAGGACAGGGTGCTGAGCAGTTCTTC. This gives the protein CASSLGQGAEQFF.

J is TRBJ2-3 and V is TRBV5-1, with TRBD1 matching over 10 bases. The J segment lost 1 base and the V segment lost 2 bases, leaving 4 bases of the junction unmatched. CDR1 and CDR2 (germline): SGHRS, YFSETQ. The CDR3 is 16 residues long. The CDR3 spells CASSLGTGAGTDTQYF. CDR3 in DNA: TGCGCCAGCAGCTTAGGGACAGGGGCCGGCACAGATACGCAGTATTTT.

J is TRBJ2-1 and V is TRBV27, with 11 bases fitting TRBD2. The CDR3 length is 21 residues. Germline values: CDR1 MNHEY, CDR2 SMNVEV (reference sequence). V was clipped by 4 bases and J by 2 bases; unmatched bases: 19. Here the CDR3 DNA reads TGTGCCAGCAGTTCTTACCTACTTAGCGGGAGGGCCCTAGGGACCTACAATGAGCAGTTCTTC. This translates into CASSSYLLSGRALGTYNEQFF.

For the CDR3, the DNA is TGTGCCAAATACAGGGGGCCCAGCACTGAAGCTTTCTTT. Protein product: CAKYRGPSTEAFF. The chain carries TRBV24-1 and TRBJ1-1; TRBD1 agrees at 9 bases. The junction had 7 bases not matched to a gene; V was cut back by 11 bases and J by 4 bases. Germline V gene lookup returns CDR1 KGHDR and CDR2 SFDVKD. The CDR3 is 13 residues long.

V is TRBV25-1 and J is TRBJ1-2, with TRBD1 identical over 8 bases. Germline CDR1 MGHDK, CDR2 SYGVNS. Germline trimming cut 7 bases from V and 12 bases from J; bases unmatched to any gene: 19. The CDR3 is 15 residues long. CDR3 sequence reads: CASNTPGTGLFHNTF. In DNA, the CDR3 is TGTGCCAGCAATACCCCCGGGACAGGCCTCTTTCATAACACCTTC.

The rearrangement joins TRBV29-1 to TRBJ2-2, with 7 bases lining up with TRBD1. Germline trimming cut 6 bases from V and 3 bases from J; bases unmatched to any gene: 4. This CDR3 has 13 residues. Germline V lookup: CDR1 SQVTM, CDR2 ANQGSEA. CDR3: CSVETGYTGELFF. The CDR3 DNA follows: TGCAGCGTAGAGACAGGGTACACCGGGGAGCTGTTTTTT.

The chain has TRBV14 and TRBJ2-2, with no clear D. The V and J ends lost 4 bases and 0 bases respectively, with 6 bases between them. From germline, CDR1 is SGHDN and CDR2 FVKESK. The CDR3 totals 14 residues. CDR3 in amino acids: CASSLNTNTGELFF. In DNA form, the CDR3 reads TGTGCCAGCAGCCTAAACACGAACACCGGGGAGCTGTTTTTT.

This rearrangement joins TRBV5-1 to TRBJ2-7; 12 positions match TRBD2. This CDR3 is 16 amino acids long. Germline assignment: CDR1 SGHRS and CDR2 YFSETQ. J gave up 0 bases and V 4 bases, and 5 bases lay outside the gene matches. The CDR3 DNA is TGCGCCAGCAGCGGCGGACTAGCGGGGATCTCCTACGAGCAGTACTTC. It specifies CASSGGLAGISYEQYF.

V and J are TRBV25-1 and TRBJ2-7, with D maybe TRBD1 (5 bases). The CDR3 totals 12 residues. V was clipped by 6 bases and J by 3 bases, with 9 bases between them. Germline V gene sequence: CDR1 MGHDK, CDR2 SYGVNS. CDR3 in DNA: TGTGCCAGCAGGCAGGGCGTCTACGAGCAGTACTTC. Protein: CASRQGVYEQYF.

The chain is built from TRBV6-4 and TRBJ2-3, with 15 positions matching TRBD2. Germline values: CDR1 MRHNA, CDR2 SNTAGT. V lost 8 bases to trimming and J lost 5 bases; unmatched junction nucleotides: 8. The CDR3 length is 16 residues. The CDR3 nucleotides read TGTGCCAGCTCTGGACTAGCGGGAGGGCCGGGAGATACGCAGTATTTT. Protein product: CASSGLAGGPGDTQYF.

Notes on this clone: The DNA is omitted, as the CDR3 cannot be located on it reliably, and the CDR3 follows TCRdb's listing. This sequence joins TRBV28 and TRBJ2-3; the table's D gene call, TRBD2, was not cross checked with the DNA. Per the germline V gene, CDR1 is MDHEN and CDR2 is SYDVKM. The CDR3 region is 15 residues in length, termini included. CDR3 amino acids: CASSSSRGGPDTQYF.

The rearrangement links TRBV5-1 to TRBJ1-5; tentative D call: TRBD1 (6 bases). The germline V gene encodes CDR1 SGHRS and CDR2 YFSETQ. This CDR3 has 13 residues. V lost 2 bases to trimming and J lost 5 bases, with 8 bases between them. The CDR3 loop is CASSFEGDQPQHF. Here the CDR3 DNA reads TGCGCCAGCAGCTTCGAGGGGGATCAGCCCCAGCATTTT.

The chain recombines TRBV7-2 with TRBJ1-5; a possible D gene is TRBD1 (5 bases). The germline V and J ends were trimmed by 6 bases and 5 bases, with 17 bases remaining between them. Germline V gene data show CDR1 as SGHTA and CDR2 as FQGNSA. The CDR3 spans 15 residues. As DNA, the CDR3 is TGTGCCAGCAGTCTAGGTAGCAGGGAGGATCAGCCCCAGCATTTT. It specifies CASSLGSREDQPQHF.

The gene calls are TRBV5-6 and TRBJ2-2, with TRBD2 identical over 7 bases. This CDR3 contains 16 residues. With V trimmed by 0 bases and J by 0 bases, 2 bases remained unmatched. Per germline, CDR1 SGHDT and CDR2 YYEEEE. This chain's CDR3 is CASSLVAGANTGELFF. The CDR3 coding sequence is TGTGCCAGCAGCTTGGTAGCGGGCGCGAACACCGGGGAGCTGTTTTTT.

The chain joins TRBV27 to TRBJ2-7, with 9 bases matching TRBD1. CDR1 is MNHEY, CDR2 SMNVEV, per germline (reference sequence). The CDR3 has 17 amino acids. Germline trimming cut 3 bases from V and 0 bases from J; bases unmatched to any gene: 9. This CDR3 reads CASSFRAVTGGSYEQYF. In DNA, the CDR3 is TGTGCCAGCAGTTTTCGGGCCGTGACAGGGGGCTCCTACGAGCAGTACTTC.

J is TRBJ1-2 and V is TRBV27; D is uncertain. Trimming cost V 2 bases and J 5 bases, with 9 bases left between them. This CDR3 spans 13 amino acids. From germline, CDR1 is MNHEY and CDR2 SMNVEV (reference sequence). CDR3 residues: CASSLAGSYGYTF. CDR3 DNA: TGTGCCAGCAGTTTAGCGGGGTCGTATGGCTACACCTTC.

The chain uses TRBV3-1 (or the pseudogene TRBV3-2) and TRBJ1-2; 10 bases fit TRBD1. CDR1 and CDR2 (germline): LGHDT, YNNKEL (reference sequence). The CDR3 spans 14 residues. Losses at the gene ends were 3 bases for V and 7 bases for J; bases not matched to a gene: 5. The CDR3 DNA is TGTGCCAGCAGCCAGGACAGGGGGTATTTTGGCTACACCTTC. Translated, it gives CASSQDRGYFGYTF.

This clone was observed a handful of times. The rearrangement uses TRBV5-4 and TRBJ1-4, with D possibly matching TRBD1 (6 bases). Germline V gives CDR1 SGHNT, CDR2 YYREEE (reference sequence). Trimming shortened V by 0 bases and J by 8 bases, and 14 bases separated the two germline ends. The CDR3 covers 15 residues. The CDR3 sequence: CASSLAGGAREKLFF. The CDR3 coding sequence is TGTGCCAGCAGCTTGGCCGGGGGGGCAAGGGAAAAACTGTTTTTT. The full variable domain, completed using reference TRBV5-4 and TRBJ1-4, is ETGVTQSPTHLIKTRGQQVTLRCSSQSGHNTVSWYQQALGQGPQFIFQYYREEENGRGNFPPRFSGLQFPNYSSELNVNALELDDSALYLCASSLAGGAREKLFFGSGTQLSVL.

This chain links TRBV3-1 (or the pseudogene TRBV3-2) with TRBJ1-2; D remains unclear. Between the trimmed V and J ends, which lost 0 bases and 8 bases, there was a span of 16 bases. CDR1 LGHDT and CDR2 YNNKEL come from the germline V gene (reference sequence). The CDR3 is 15 amino acids. DNA for the CDR3: TGTGCCAGCAGCCAAGATATGGGGAGTTCGTGGGGCTACACCTTC. It yields the protein CASSQDMGSSWGYTF.

The chain joins TRBV9 to TRBJ2-7; TRBD1 matches at 10 bases. Looked up from germline, CDR1 is SGDLS and CDR2 is YYNGEE. The CDR3 extends over 15 amino acids. Trimming at V came to 5 bases and at J to 6 bases, leaving 11 bases not matched to a gene. The CDR3 spells CASSYNPGQGFEQYF. The CDR3 DNA follows: TGTGCCAGCAGTTATAACCCGGGACAGGGGTTCGAGCAGTACTTC.

The gene calls are TRBV21-1 and TRBJ2-7; the table's D call TRBD2 went unverified against the DNA. TRBV21-1 is shown as a pseudogene. The CDR3 is made up of 14 amino acids. The CDR3: CASRTQREKDEQYF. CDR3 nucleotides: TGTGCCAGCAGGACACAGCGGGAGAAGGACGAGCAGTACTTC.

The genes are TRBV12-5 and TRBJ2-1; D is possibly TRBD2 (5 bases). This CDR3 contains 16 residues. Germline CDR1 LGHNT, CDR2 FRNRAP. The V end lost 6 bases, the J end lost 2 bases, and 17 bases lay between the germline ends. DNA of the CDR3: TGTGCTAGTGGACCGCCCCGGACTGCCACCTACAATGAGCAGTTCTTC. This gives the protein CASGPPRTATYNEQFF.

CDR3 coding DNA: TGTGCCAGCAGCTTAACGGGCGGGGCGTCCGATGAGCAGTTCTTC. It specifies CASSLTGGASDEQFF. The chain couples TRBV7-3 to TRBJ2-1; possibly TRBD2 for D (6 bases). Germline V gives CDR1 SGHTA, CDR2 FQGTGA. This CDR3 spans 15 amino acids. Trimming pared 0 bases from V and 8 bases from J, leaving 14 bases between.

V gene TRBV7-2 combines with J gene TRBJ2-2; 8 bases line up with TRBD2. This CDR3 comprises 15 residues. Trimming cost V 7 bases and J 0 bases; bases outside gene matches: 4. Germline V gives CDR1 SGHTA, CDR2 FQGNSA. The CDR3 region has the DNA TGTGCCAGCACTCCGGGAGGGACGAACACCGGGGAGCTGTTTTTT. Protein: CASTPGGTNTGELFF.